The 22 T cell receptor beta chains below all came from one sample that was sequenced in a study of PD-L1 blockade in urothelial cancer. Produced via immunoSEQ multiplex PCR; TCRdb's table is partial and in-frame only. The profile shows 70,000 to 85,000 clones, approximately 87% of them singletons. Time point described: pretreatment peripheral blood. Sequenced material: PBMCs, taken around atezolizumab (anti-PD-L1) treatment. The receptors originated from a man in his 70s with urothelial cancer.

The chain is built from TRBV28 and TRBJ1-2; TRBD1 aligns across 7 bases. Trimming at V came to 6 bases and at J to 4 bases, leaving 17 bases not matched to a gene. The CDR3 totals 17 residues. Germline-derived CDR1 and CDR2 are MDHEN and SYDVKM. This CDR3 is CASSLVARQGPSYGYTF. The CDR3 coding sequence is TGTGCCAGCAGCCTCGTCGCCCGACAGGGTCCCAGCTATGGCTACACCTTC.

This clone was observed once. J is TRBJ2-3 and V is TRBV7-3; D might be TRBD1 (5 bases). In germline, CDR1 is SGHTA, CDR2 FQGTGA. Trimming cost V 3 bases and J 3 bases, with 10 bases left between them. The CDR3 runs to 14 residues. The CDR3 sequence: CASSFYPGTDTQYF. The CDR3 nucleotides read TGTGCCAGCAGCTTTTACCCAGGGACAGATACGCAGTATTTT.

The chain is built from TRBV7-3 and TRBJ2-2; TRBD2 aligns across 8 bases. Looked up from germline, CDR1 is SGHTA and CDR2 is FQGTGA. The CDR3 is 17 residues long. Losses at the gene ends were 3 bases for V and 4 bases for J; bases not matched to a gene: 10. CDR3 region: CASSFTSGRIGTGELFF. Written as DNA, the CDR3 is TGTGCCAGCAGCTTCACCAGCGGGAGAATTGGCACCGGGGAGCTGTTTTTT. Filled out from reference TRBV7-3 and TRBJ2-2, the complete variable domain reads GAGVSQTPSNKVTEKGKYVELRCDPISGHTALYWYRQSLGQGPEFLIYFQGTGAADDSGLPNDRFFAVRPEGSVSTLKIQRTERGDSAVYLCASSFTSGRIGTGELFFGEGSRLTVL.

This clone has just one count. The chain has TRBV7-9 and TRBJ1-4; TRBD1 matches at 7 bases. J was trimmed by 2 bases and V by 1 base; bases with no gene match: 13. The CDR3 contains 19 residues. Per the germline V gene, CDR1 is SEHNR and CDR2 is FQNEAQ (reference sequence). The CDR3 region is CASSLGMEATGRTNEKLFF. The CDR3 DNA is TGTGCCAGCAGCTTAGGAATGGAGGCGACAGGGCGGACTAATGAAAAACTGTTTTTT.

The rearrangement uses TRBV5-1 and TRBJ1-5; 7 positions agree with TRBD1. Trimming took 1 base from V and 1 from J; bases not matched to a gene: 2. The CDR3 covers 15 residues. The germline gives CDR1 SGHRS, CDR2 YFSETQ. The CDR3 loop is CASSLSGGSNQPQHF. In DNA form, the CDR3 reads TGCGCCAGCAGCTTGTCAGGGGGAAGCAATCAGCCCCAGCATTTT.

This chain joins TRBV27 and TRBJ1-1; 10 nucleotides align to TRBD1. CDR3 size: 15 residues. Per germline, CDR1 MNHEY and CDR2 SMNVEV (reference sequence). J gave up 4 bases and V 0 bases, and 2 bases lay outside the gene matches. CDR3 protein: CASSLSWTGGTEAFF. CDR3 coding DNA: TGTGCCAGCAGTTTATCGTGGACAGGGGGCACTGAAGCTTTCTTT.

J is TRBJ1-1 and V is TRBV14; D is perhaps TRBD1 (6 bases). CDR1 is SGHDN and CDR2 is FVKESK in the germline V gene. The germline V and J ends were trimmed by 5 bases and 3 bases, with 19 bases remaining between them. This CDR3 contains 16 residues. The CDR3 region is CASSKRGGVVHTEAFF. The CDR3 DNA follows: TGTGCCAGCAGCAAGAGGGGGGGGGTGGTTCACACTGAAGCTTTCTTT. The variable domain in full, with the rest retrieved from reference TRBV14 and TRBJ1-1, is EAGVTQFPSHSVIEKGQTVTLRCDPISGHDNLYWYRRVMGKEIKFLLHFVKESKQDESGMPNNRFLAERTGGTYSTLKVQPAELEDSGVYFCASSKRGGVVHTEAFFGQGTRLTVV.

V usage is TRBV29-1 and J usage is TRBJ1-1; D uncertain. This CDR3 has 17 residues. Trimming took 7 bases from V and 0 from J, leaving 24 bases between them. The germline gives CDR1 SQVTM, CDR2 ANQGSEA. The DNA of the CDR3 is TGCAGCGCACTTGGCGGGGATCGGGGAAAAATGAACACTGAAGCTTTCTTT. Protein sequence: CSALGGDRGKMNTEAFF.

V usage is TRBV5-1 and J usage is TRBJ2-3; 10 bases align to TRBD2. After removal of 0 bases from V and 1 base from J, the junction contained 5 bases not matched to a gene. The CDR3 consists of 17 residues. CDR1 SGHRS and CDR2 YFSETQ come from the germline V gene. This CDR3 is CASSLAPGTSGTDTQYF. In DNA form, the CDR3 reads TGCGCCAGCAGCTTGGCACCTGGGACTAGCGGCACAGATACGCAGTATTTT.

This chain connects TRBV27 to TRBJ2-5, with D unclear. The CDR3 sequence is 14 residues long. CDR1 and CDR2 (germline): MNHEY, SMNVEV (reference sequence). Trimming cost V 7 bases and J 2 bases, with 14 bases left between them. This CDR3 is CASKHLDFQETQYF. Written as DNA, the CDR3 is TGTGCCAGCAAACACCTAGACTTTCAAGAGACCCAGTACTTC.

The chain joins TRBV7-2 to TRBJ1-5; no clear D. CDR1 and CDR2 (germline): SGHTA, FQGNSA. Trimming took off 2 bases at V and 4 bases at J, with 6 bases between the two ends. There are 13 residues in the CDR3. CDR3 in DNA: TGTGCCAGCAGCTTAATTGTAAATCAGCCCCAGCATTTT. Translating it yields CASSLIVNQPQHF.

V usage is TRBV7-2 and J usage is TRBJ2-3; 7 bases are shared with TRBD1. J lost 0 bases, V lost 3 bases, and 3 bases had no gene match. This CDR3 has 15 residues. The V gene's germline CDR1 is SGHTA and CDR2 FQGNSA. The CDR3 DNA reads TGTGCCAGCAGCTTTATGGGACAGAGCACAGATACGCAGTATTTT. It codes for CASSFMGQSTDTQYF.

The CDR3 DNA follows: TGCGCCAGCAGCAGAAGGAGGGGAGGGACCGGGGAGCTGTTTTTT. It yields the protein CASSRRRGGTGELFF. This rearrangement joins TRBV5-1 to TRBJ2-2; 7 bases match TRBD2. V lost 4 bases to trimming and J lost 5 bases; unmatched junction nucleotides: 8. The CDR3 is made up of 15 amino acids. Germline V lookup: CDR1 SGHRS, CDR2 YFSETQ.

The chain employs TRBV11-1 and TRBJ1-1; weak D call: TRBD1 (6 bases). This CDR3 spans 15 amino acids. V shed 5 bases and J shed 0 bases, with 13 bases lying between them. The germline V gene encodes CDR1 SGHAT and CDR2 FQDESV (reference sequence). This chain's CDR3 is CASSRGQIMNTEAFF. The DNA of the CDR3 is TGTGCCAGCAGCCGGGGACAAATCATGAACACTGAAGCTTTCTTT.

The CDR3 here is CASSGLAGFTGELFF. CDR3 DNA sequence: TGTGCCAGCTCGGGACTAGCGGGCTTCACCGGGGAGCTGTTTTTT. The chain couples TRBV2 to TRBJ2-2; 12 nucleotides match TRBD2. Germline values: CDR1 SNHLY, CDR2 FYNNEI. The CDR3 is made up of 15 amino acids. The trim removed 8 bases at V and 4 bases at J, leaving 5 bases unmatched.

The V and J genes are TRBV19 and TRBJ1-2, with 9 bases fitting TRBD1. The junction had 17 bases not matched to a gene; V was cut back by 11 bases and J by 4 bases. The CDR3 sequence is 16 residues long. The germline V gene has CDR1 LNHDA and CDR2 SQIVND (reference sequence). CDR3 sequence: CAPTVGNRGLLYGYTF. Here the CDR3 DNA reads TGTGCCCCGACGGTCGGGAACAGGGGGCTCCTCTATGGCTACACCTTC.

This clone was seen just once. In nucleotides, the CDR3 is TGTGCCAGCAAGACTCGGGGGGCGGGGGAGCAGTACTTC. The encoded protein is CASKTRGAGEQYF. This rearrangement joins TRBV6-5 to TRBJ2-7; a possible D gene is TRBD2 (7 bases). Germline CDR1 MNHEY, CDR2 SVGAGI. CDR3 length: 13 residues. Trimming removed 7 bases from V and 7 bases from J, with 17 bases in between.

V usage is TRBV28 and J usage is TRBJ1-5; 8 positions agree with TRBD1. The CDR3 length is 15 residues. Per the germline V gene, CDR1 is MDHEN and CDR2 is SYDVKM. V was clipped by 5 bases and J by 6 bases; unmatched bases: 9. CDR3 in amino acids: CASSPSDRDGQPQHF. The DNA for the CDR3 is TGTGCCAGCAGTCCCTCGGACAGGGATGGTCAGCCCCAGCATTTT.

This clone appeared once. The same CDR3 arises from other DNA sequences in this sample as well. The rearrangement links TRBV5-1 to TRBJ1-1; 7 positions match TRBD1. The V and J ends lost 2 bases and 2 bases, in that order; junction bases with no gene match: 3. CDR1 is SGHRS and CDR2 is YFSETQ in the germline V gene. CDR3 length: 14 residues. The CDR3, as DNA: TGCGCCAGCAGCTTAGGGACAGCCAACACTGAAGCTTTCTTT. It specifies CASSLGTANTEAFF.

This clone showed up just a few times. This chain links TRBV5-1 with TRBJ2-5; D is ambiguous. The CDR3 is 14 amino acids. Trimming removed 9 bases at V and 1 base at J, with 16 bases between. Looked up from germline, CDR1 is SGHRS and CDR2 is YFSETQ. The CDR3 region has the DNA TGCGCCACCCGGGTCGGTACCTTCCAAGAGACCCAGTACTTC. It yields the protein CATRVGTFQETQYF.

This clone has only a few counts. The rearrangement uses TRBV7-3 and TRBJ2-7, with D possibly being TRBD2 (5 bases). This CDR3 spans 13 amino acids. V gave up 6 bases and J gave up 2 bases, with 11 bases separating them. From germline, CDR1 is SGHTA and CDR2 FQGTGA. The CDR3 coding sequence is TGTGCCAGCAGTCAAACGGGAACCTACGAGCAGTACTTC. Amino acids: CASSQTGTYEQYF.

CDR3 nucleotides: TGTGCCAGCACCAAGGGGCGCGTGGGCCAGGCAGATACGCAGTATTTT. This sequence encodes CASTKGRVGQADTQYF. The V and J genes are TRBV7-2 and TRBJ2-3, with a possible D match to TRBD1 (5 bases). Looked up from germline, CDR1 is SGHTA and CDR2 is FQGNSA. This CDR3 comprises 16 residues. Deletions cut 7 bases from V and 4 bases from J, with 21 bases between.